These 30 T cell receptor beta chains were sequenced from one sample in a study of T cell repertoires in cytomegalovirus infection. Which antigens these TCRs recognize remains unknown. From the reads, TCRdb called clonotypes with MiXCR, one entry per CDR3 protein. This table holds just under 500,000 distinct CDR3 sequences, 33% found once. The sequencing used cultured PBMCs, collected from culture after CMV antigen stimulation. Receptors originate from a human donor in good health (CMV status not recorded). Some clones in this sample may be carry-over from other donors' samples.

On this clonotype itself: At one end, the junction sequence differs from germline, possibly due to a read error. V gene TRBV13 combines with J gene TRBJ2-1, with D perhaps matching TRBD1 or TRBD2 (6 bases each). The CDR3 length is 15 residues. Germline loops: CDR1 PRHDT, CDR2 FYEKMQ (reference sequence). For the CDR3, the DNA is TGCGCCAGCAGCAACCTGCGGGGACAAACCCCTGAGCAGTTCTTC. Translation gives CASSNLRGQTPEQFF.

This clonotype came up once. This rearrangement joins TRBV6-2 or TRBV6-3 to TRBJ2-7; D may be TRBD1 (6 bases). Germline CDR1 and CDR2: MNHEY and SVGEGT. V was cut by 10 bases and J by 7 bases, with 17 bases left in between. The CDR3 covers 12 residues. The CDR3 loop reads CATSERGLEQYV. In nucleotides, the CDR3 is TGTGCCACCTCTGAGAGGGGGTTAGAGCAGTACGTC.

This clonotype was counted at least ten times. This chain joins TRBV7-2 and TRBJ2-7, with 10 bases fitting TRBD1. CDR1 is SGHTA, CDR2 FQGNSA, per germline. This CDR3 is 14 amino acids long. The trim removed 4 bases at V and 2 bases at J, leaving 2 bases unmatched. The CDR3 region has the DNA TGTGCCAGCAGCTGGACAGGGGGGGCCTACGAGCAGTACTTC. It is translated as CASSWTGGAYEQYF. The full variable domain, in which reference TRBV7-2 and TRBJ2-7 provide the parts outside the CDR3, is GAGVSQSPSNKVTEKGKDVELRCDPISGHTALYWYRQSLGQGLEFLIYFQGNSAPDKSGLPSDRFSAERTGGSVSTLTIQRTQQEDSAVYLCASSWTGGAYEQYFGPGTRLTVT.

The chain employs TRBV6-6 and TRBJ2-2; D uncertain. Between the trimmed V and J ends, which lost 0 bases and 5 bases, there was a span of 7 bases. CDR3 size: 14 residues. The germline CDR1 and CDR2 sequences are MNHNY and SVGAGI (reference sequence). CDR3 sequence (DNA): TGTGCCAGCAGTTACTCGCAGGCGACCGGGGAGCTGTTTTTT. Protein sequence: CASSYSQATGELFF.

The genes are TRBV19 and TRBJ1-2; no definite D call. CDR1 LNHDA and CDR2 SQIVND come from the germline V gene (reference sequence). The CDR3 is 15 residues long. V lost 1 base and J 2 bases, leaving 11 bases between the germline ends. The CDR3 DNA sequence: TGTGCCAGTAGTATAGCCCTGGGAAACAACTATGGCTACACCTTC. This encodes CASSIALGNNYGYTF.

Only a few counts were recorded for this clonotype. CDR3 residues: CASSLGSYEQFF. DNA of the CDR3: TGTGCCAGCAGCTTAGGGAGCTATGAGCAGTTCTTC. This chain uses TRBV7-9 with TRBJ2-1; no definite D call. The CDR3 covers 12 residues. Germline CDR1 is SEHNR and CDR2 is FQNEAQ (reference sequence). V lost 1 base to trimming and J lost 8 bases, with 6 bases between them.

The V and J genes are TRBV7-9 and TRBJ2-1; the D gene could be TRBD1 or TRBD2 (8 bases each). Trimming cost V 0 bases and J 7 bases, with 25 bases left between them. The CDR3 totals 19 residues. Germline assignment: CDR1 SEHNR and CDR2 FQNEAQ (reference sequence). CDR3 DNA sequence: TGTGCCAGCAGCTTAGCCGGGGGGGACAGGAAAAAGGTCATAAATGAGCAGTTCTTC. Translating gives CASSLAGGDRKKVINEQFF.

This chain's CDR3 is CASSRIRTGAVQETQYF. The CDR3 DNA reads as TGTGCCAGCTCACGGATACGGACGGGCGCGGTCCAAGAGACCCAGTACTTC. The rearrangement uses TRBV18 and TRBJ2-5; D not certain. The germline V gene has CDR1 KGHSH and CDR2 LQKENI. Trimming removed 4 bases from V and 1 base from J, with 19 bases in between. This CDR3 is built from 17 residues.

There are a few counts of this clonotype. The genes are TRBV7-2 and TRBJ2-1; TRBD2 matches at 15 bases. The germline V gene has CDR1 SGHTA and CDR2 FQGNSA. This CDR3 spans 20 amino acids. Trimming took 4 bases from V and 0 from J; bases not matched to a gene: 10. For the CDR3, the DNA is TGTGCCAGCAGCTCCTCATCCGGGACTAGCGGGGGGAGCTCCTACAATGAGCAGTTCTTC. Its protein product is CASSSSSGTSGGSSYNEQFF. Full variable domain (remainder filled in from reference TRBV7-2 and TRBJ2-1): GAGVSQSPSNKVTEKGKDVELRCDPISGHTALYWYRQSLGQGLEFLIYFQGNSAPDKSGLPSDRFSAERTGGSVSTLTIQRTQQEDSAVYLCASSSSSGTSGGSSYNEQFFGPGTRLTVL.

This chain uses TRBV12-3 or TRBV12-4 with TRBJ2-7; D unclear. This CDR3 comprises 13 residues. The V end lost 5 bases, the J end lost 7 bases, and 15 bases lay between the germline ends. The CDR3 sequence: CASSLLGSVEQYF. For the CDR3, the DNA is TGTGCCAGCAGTCTACTCGGGTCGGTGGAGCAGTACTTC.

V and J are TRBV12-3 or TRBV12-4 and TRBJ1-5; D not certain. Trimming removed 3 bases at V and 2 bases at J, with 8 bases between. The CDR3 has 14 residues. CDR3 in amino acids: CASSFLRGNQPQHF. The CDR3 nucleotides read TGTGCCAGCAGTTTTCTTCGGGGCAATCAGCCCCAGCATTTT.

The chain carries TRBV12-5 and TRBJ1-5; 8 nucleotides agree with TRBD1. The CDR3 runs 16 residues. J gave up 4 bases and V 1 base, and 6 bases lay outside the gene matches. Germline V gene data show CDR1 as LGHNT and CDR2 as FRNRAP. The CDR3 nucleotides are TGTGCTAGTGGTTTGGGAGGACAGGGAGTAAATCAGCCCCAGCATTTT. This codes for CASGLGGQGVNQPQHF.

V gene TRBV7-2 combines with J gene TRBJ2-7; D gene ambiguous. This CDR3 is 14 amino acids long. V was trimmed by 1 base and J by 6 bases, leaving 13 bases between them. CDR1 and CDR2 from the germline V gene are SGHTA and FQGNSA. For the CDR3, the DNA is TGTGCCAGCAGCTTAGAGGCAGCCAGTCGCGAGCAGTACTTC. Protein product: CASSLEAASREQYF.

This clonotype was seen more than once but under ten times. The chain couples TRBV7-8 to TRBJ1-1; D gene unclear. The CDR3 runs to 11 residues. V was trimmed by 3 bases and J by 3 bases, leaving 2 bases between them. Germline values: CDR1 SGHVS, CDR2 FQNEAQ. DNA of the CDR3: TGTGCCAGCAGCTTCCACACTGAAGCTTTCTTT. Protein product: CASSFHTEAFF.

The chain has TRBV2 and TRBJ2-5, with D possibly matching TRBD2 (6 bases). Trimming pared 3 bases from V and 0 bases from J, leaving 11 bases between. Germline CDR1 reads SNHLY; CDR2 reads FYNNEI. The CDR3 runs 15 residues. CDR3 in amino acids: CASSEGRINQETQYF. The DNA of the CDR3 is TGTGCCAGCAGTGAGGGGAGGATCAACCAAGAGACCCAGTACTTC.

This rearrangement joins TRBV6-5 to TRBJ1-1; D is perhaps TRBD1 (6 bases). V lost 0 bases and J lost 4, with 15 bases in between. This CDR3 has 16 residues. The germline V gene has CDR1 MNHEY and CDR2 SVGAGI. The CDR3 DNA reads as TGTGCCAGCAGTTACTCGGGGGGCTTAGCGGTCACTGAAGCTTTCTTT. This codes for CASSYSGGLAVTEAFF.

The chain has TRBV5-8 and TRBJ2-7; D gene uncertain. Germline V CDR1 and CDR2: SGHTS, YDEGEE. V was pared by 3 bases and J by 6 bases, with 10 bases between. CDR3 length: 12 amino acids. The CDR3 region is CASSSQVGEQYV. Written as DNA, the CDR3 is TGTGCCAGCAGCTCCCAGGTAGGCGAGCAGTACGTC.

The chain has TRBV15 and TRBJ1-1; D call uncertain. Germline V gene sequence: CDR1 LNHNV, CDR2 YYDKDF (reference sequence). CDR3 length equals 15 residues. V was cut by 2 bases and J by 4 bases, with 14 bases left in between. The CDR3 region is CATSRSLATGTEAFF. In DNA, the CDR3 is TGTGCCACCAGCAGATCCCTCGCGACGGGCACTGAAGCTTTCTTT.

CDR3 loop: CASSYSLGRGYNEQFF. CDR3 coding DNA: TGTGCCAGCAGTTACTCCCTCGGGCGGGGATACAATGAGCAGTTCTTC. The V gene is TRBV6-2 or TRBV6-3, the J gene TRBJ2-1; maybe TRBD2 (6 bases). Trimming cost V 0 bases and J 4 bases, with 13 bases left between them. The CDR3 length is 16 residues. CDR1 is MNHEY, CDR2 SVGEGT, per germline.

This sequence joins TRBV10-3 and TRBJ2-7; 8 nucleotides line up with TRBD1. The CDR3 has 15 amino acids. V lost 0 bases, J lost 2 bases, and 3 bases stayed unmatched. CDR1 is ENHRY, CDR2 SYGVKD, per germline. In DNA, the CDR3 is TGTGCCATCAGTGAGTCGGGACAGGCCCCCTACGAGCAGTACTTC. Translated, it gives CAISESGQAPYEQYF.

The J gene is TRBJ1-2, the V gene TRBV20-1, with 8 bases matching TRBD1. The V gene's germline CDR1 is DFQATT and CDR2 SNEGSKA (reference sequence). V shed 4 bases and J 7 bases; nucleotides not matched to a gene: 11. The CDR3 consists of 14 residues. The CDR3 protein is CSATQPTGAIGYTF. DNA of the CDR3: TGCAGTGCTACCCAGCCGACAGGGGCTATTGGCTACACCTTC.

The chain links TRBV4-3 to TRBJ1-1; TRBD1 might be the D (6 bases). Trimming shortened V by 2 bases and J by 1 base, and 14 bases separated the two germline ends. The CDR3 loop spans 16 amino acids. The V gene's germline CDR1 is LGHNA and CDR2 YSLEER. The chain's CDR3 is CASSQTGRTANTEAFF. As DNA, the CDR3 is TGCGCCAGCAGCCAAACGGGCCGGACAGCGAACACTGAAGCTTTCTTT.

This clonotype showed up just once. The chain couples TRBV20-1 to TRBJ1-4; D is undetermined. Trimming left V 0 bases short and J 8 bases short, with 13 bases between. CDR1 is DFQATT, CDR2 SNEGSKA, per germline (reference sequence). The CDR3 is 14 amino acids. CDR3 region: CSARDFRTKEKLFF. The CDR3 coding sequence is TGCAGTGCTAGAGATTTCAGGACCAAGGAAAAACTGTTTTTT.

The chain has TRBV9 and TRBJ2-1; 11 bases align to TRBD2. CDR1 is SGDLS and CDR2 is YYNGEE in the germline V gene. CDR3 length: 15 residues. The V gene end was trimmed by 4 bases and the J gene end by 9 bases; junction bases not matched to a gene: 9. CDR3 sequence: CASSLGTSGGGEQFF. CDR3 nucleotide sequence: TGTGCCAGCAGCCTGGGGACTAGCGGAGGGGGTGAGCAGTTCTTC.

The rearrangement links TRBV3-1 to TRBJ2-1; 10 bases agree with TRBD2. The CDR3 totals 14 residues. V lost 6 bases to trimming and J lost 8 bases; unmatched junction nucleotides: 7. The germline V gene has CDR1 LGHDT and CDR2 YNNKEL (reference sequence). The CDR3 bases are TGTGCCAGCAGTACGGGACTAGCGTTTCATGAGCAGTTCTTC. It encodes CASSTGLAFHEQFF.

V is TRBV10-3 and J is TRBJ2-5, with D perhaps matching TRBD1 (6 bases). The CDR3 covers 13 residues. The V gene's germline CDR1 is ENHRY and CDR2 SYGVKD. For the CDR3, the DNA is TGTGCTATTGGACAGCCAGTTCAAGAGACCCAGTACTTC. Amino acid sequence: CAIGQPVQETQYF.

This rearrangement joins TRBV10-3 to TRBJ1-2, with D perhaps TRBD1 (5 bases). CDR3 length: 14 amino acids. Germline CDR1 reads ENHRY; CDR2 reads SYGVKD. Trimming left V 4 bases short and J 6 bases short, with 15 bases between. DNA for the CDR3: TGTGCCATCAGTGGGTCGGGGGGTGTCGATGGCTACACCTTC. This gives the protein CAISGSGGVDGYTF.

This clonotype came up a few times. The rearrangement uses TRBV7-2 and TRBJ1-5; D is uncertain. The CDR3 has 14 amino acids. Germline V lookup: CDR1 SGHTA, CDR2 FQGNSA. With 1 base removed from V and 2 bases from J, the gap between germline ends came to 6 bases. CDR3 DNA sequence: TGTGCCAGCAGCTTAGAATCAGGCAATCAGCCCCAGCATTTT. It translates to CASSLESGNQPQHF.

The V and J genes are TRBV3-1 and TRBJ1-6; TRBD1 matches at 8 bases. Losses at the gene ends were 0 bases for V and 7 bases for J; bases not matched to a gene: 20. CDR1 and CDR2 (germline): LGHDT, YNNKEL (reference sequence). This CDR3 has 21 residues. CDR3 loop: CASSQDDGGTGARAGNSPLHF. The CDR3 nucleotides read TGTGCCAGCAGCCAAGACGATGGGGGGACAGGTGCCCGAGCGGGAAATTCACCCCTCCACTTT.

This clonotype appeared a few times. V and J are TRBV7-8 and TRBJ2-6, with 12 bases fitting TRBD2. V was pared by 5 bases and J by 1 base, with 6 bases of the junction left unmatched. The CDR3 is 18 amino acids. Germline V gene sequence: CDR1 SGHVS, CDR2 FQNEAQ. This CDR3 reads CASSLRLAGVSGANVLTF. CDR3 DNA: TGTGCCAGCAGCCTCAGACTAGCGGGAGTGTCTGGGGCCAACGTCCTGACTTTC.